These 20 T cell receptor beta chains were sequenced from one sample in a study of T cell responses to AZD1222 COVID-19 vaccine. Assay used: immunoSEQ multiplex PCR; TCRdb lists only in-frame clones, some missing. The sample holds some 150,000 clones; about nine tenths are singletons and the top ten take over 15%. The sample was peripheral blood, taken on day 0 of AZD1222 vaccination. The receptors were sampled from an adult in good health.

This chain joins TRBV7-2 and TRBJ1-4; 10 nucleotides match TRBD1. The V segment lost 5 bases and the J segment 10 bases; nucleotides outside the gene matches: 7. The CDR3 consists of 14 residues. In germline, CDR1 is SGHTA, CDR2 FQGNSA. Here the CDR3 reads CASSPPGQGGKLFF. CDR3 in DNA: TGTGCCAGCAGCCCACCTGGACAGGGGGGAAAACTGTTTTTT.

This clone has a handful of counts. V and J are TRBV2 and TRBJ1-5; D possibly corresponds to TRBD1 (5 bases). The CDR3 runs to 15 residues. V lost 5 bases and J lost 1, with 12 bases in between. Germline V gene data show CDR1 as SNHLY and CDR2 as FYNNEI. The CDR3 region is CASSPWDGSNQPQHF. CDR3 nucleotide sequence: TGTGCCAGCAGTCCTTGGGACGGAAGCAATCAGCCCCAGCATTTT.

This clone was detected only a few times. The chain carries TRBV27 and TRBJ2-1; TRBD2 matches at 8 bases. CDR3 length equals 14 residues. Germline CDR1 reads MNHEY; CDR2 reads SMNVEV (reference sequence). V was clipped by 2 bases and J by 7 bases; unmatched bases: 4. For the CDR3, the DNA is TGTGCCAGCAGTTTACTAGCGGGCAAGAATGAGCAGTTCTTC. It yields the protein CASSLLAGKNEQFF.

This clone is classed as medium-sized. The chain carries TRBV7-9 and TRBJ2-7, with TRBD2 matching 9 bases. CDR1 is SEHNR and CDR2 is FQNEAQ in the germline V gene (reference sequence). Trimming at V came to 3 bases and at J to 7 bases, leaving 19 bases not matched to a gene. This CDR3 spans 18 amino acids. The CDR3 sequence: CASSFPTSGAVPPREQYF. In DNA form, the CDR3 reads TGTGCCAGCAGCTTCCCGACTAGCGGAGCCGTCCCTCCGCGAGAGCAGTACTTC.

CDR3 in DNA: TGTGCCATCAGTGAGGGTGGGGTCTATGGCTACACCTTC. Translated: CAISEGGVYGYTF. J is TRBJ1-2 and V is TRBV10-3; unclear D gene. Trimming took off 2 bases at V and 4 bases at J, with 8 bases between the two ends. In germline, CDR1 is ENHRY, CDR2 SYGVKD. The CDR3 sequence is 13 residues long.

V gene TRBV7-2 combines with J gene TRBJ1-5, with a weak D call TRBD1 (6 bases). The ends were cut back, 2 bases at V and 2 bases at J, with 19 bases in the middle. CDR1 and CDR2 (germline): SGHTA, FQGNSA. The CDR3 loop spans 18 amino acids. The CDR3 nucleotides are TGTGCCAGCAGCTTATATGGGGGGCAGGGGTCTGGCAATCAGCCCCAGCATTTT. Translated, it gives CASSLYGGQGSGNQPQHF.

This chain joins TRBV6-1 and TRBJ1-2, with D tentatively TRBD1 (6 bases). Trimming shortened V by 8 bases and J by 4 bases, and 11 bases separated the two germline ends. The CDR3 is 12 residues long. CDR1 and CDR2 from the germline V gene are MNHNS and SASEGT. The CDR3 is CASYRASYGYTF. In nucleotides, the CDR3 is TGTGCCAGCTACAGGGCAAGCTATGGCTACACCTTC.

The CDR3 DNA is TGTGCCAGCAAACCAGGGGGTCCCCCCCCTGAAGCTTTCTTT. As protein: CASKPGGPPPEAFF. The rearrangement links TRBV7-2 to TRBJ1-1, with 7 bases that match TRBD1. V gave up 7 bases and J gave up 6 bases; unmatched junction bases: 11. Looked up from germline, CDR1 is SGHTA and CDR2 is FQGNSA. The CDR3 is 14 residues long.

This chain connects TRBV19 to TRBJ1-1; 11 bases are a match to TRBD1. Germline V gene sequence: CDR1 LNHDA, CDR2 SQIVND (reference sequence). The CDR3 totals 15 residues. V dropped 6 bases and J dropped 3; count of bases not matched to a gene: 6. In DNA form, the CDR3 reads TGTGCCAGTAGACGAGGGGACAGGGGGTACACTGAAGCTTTCTTT. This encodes CASRRGDRGYTEAFF. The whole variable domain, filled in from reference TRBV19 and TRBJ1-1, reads DGGITQSPKYLFRKEGQNVTLSCEQNLNHDAMYWYRQDPGQGLRLIYYSQIVNDFQKGDIAEGYSVSREKKESFPLTVTSAQKNPTAFYLCASRRGDRGYTEAFFGQGTRLTVV.

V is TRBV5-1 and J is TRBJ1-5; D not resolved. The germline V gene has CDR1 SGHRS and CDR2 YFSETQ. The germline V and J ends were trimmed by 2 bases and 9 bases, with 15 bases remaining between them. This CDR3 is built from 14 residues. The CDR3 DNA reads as TGCGCCAGCAGCTTTGACGGAGGTATGCGGCCCCAGCATTTT. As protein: CASSFDGGMRPQHF.

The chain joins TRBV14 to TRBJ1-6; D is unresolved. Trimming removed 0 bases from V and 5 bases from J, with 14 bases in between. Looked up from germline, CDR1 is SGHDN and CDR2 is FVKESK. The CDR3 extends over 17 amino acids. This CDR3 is CASSQDRGGSDNSPLHF. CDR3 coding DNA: TGTGCCAGCAGCCAAGATCGAGGAGGCAGCGATAATTCACCCCTCCACTTT.

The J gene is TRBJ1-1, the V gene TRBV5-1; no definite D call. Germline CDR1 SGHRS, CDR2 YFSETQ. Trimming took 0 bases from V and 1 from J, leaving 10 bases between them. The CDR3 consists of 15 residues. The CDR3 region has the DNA TGCGCCAGCAGCTTGGCCGGCAGCCAGAACACTGAAGCTTTCTTT. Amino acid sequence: CASSLAGSQNTEAFF.

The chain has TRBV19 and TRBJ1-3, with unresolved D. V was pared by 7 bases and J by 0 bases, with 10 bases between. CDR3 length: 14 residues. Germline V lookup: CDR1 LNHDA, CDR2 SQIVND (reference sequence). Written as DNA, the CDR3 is TGTGCCAGTAATAAAGGGAGCTCTGGAAACACCATATATTTT. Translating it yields CASNKGSSGNTIYF. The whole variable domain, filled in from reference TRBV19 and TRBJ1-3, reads DGGITQSPKYLFRKEGQNVTLSCEQNLNHDAMYWYRQDPGQGLRLIYYSQIVNDFQKGDIAEGYSVSREKKESFPLTVTSAQKNPTAFYLCASNKGSSGNTIYFGEGSWLTVV.

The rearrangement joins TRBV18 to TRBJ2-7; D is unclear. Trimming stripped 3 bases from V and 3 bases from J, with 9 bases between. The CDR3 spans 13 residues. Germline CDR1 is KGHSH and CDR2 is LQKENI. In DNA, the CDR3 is TGTGCCAGCTCACCGAACGGATTCTACGAGCAGTACTTC. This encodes CASSPNGFYEQYF.

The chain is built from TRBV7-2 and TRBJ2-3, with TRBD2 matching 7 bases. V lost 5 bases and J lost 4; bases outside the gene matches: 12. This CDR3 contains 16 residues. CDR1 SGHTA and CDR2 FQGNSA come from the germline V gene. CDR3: CASSIPGLSPADTQYF. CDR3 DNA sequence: TGTGCCAGCAGCATTCCGGGACTAAGTCCGGCAGATACGCAGTATTTT.

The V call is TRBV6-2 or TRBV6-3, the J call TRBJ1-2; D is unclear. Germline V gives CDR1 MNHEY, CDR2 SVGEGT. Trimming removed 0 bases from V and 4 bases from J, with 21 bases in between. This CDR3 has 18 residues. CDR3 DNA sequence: TGTGCCAGCAGTTACTCGATTGCTGGAACAAGTGGAGTCTATGGCTACACCTTC. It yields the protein CASSYSIAGTSGVYGYTF.

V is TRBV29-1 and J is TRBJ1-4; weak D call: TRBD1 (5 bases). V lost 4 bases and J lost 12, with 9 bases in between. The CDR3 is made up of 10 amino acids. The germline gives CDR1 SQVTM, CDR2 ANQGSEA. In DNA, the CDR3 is TGCAGCGTTGTAGGGGAACAACTGTTTTTT. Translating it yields CSVVGEQLFF.

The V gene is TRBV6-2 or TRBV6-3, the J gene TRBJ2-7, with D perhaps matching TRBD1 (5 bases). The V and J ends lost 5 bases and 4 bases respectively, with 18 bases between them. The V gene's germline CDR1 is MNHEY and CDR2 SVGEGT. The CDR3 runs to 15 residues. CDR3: CASSTRSSRVYEQYF. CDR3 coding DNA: TGTGCCAGCAGTACCAGGTCAAGCAGGGTTTACGAGCAGTACTTC.

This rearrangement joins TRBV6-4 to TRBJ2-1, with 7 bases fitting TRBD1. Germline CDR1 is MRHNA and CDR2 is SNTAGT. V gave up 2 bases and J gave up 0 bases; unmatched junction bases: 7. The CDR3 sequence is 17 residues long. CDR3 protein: CASSDPTGQSSYNEQFF. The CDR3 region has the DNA TGTGCCAGCAGTGACCCCACGGGACAGAGCTCCTACAATGAGCAGTTCTTC.

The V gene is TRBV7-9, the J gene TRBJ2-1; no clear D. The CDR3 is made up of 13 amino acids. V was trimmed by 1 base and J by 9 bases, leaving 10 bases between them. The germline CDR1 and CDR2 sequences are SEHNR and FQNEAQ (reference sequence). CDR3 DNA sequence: TGTGCCAGCAGCTTAGAGTCAGATGCTGAGCAGTTCTTC. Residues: CASSLESDAEQFF.